The 28 T cell receptor beta chains presented below share a single source sample, sequenced in a study of CD8 T cells in Susac syndrome. Reverse transcription of about 0.45 to 1 ug RNA was performed with random hexamers. Using its own MiXCR run on the immunoSEQ multiplex PCR reads, TCRdb lists one record per CDR3 protein. The table lists 100,000 to 150,000 distinct CDR3 sequences, about 93% of them singletons. The sequenced sample consisted of CD4+ T cells from PBMCs. The origin of the receptors is a human donor in good health.

The chain couples TRBV6-1 to TRBJ2-7; 13 bases map to TRBD2. The CDR3 has 19 amino acids. CDR1 and CDR2 (germline): MNHNS, SASEGT. V lost 8 bases to trimming and J lost 2 bases; unmatched junction nucleotides: 18. The CDR3 spells CASLPRTSGREYQAYEQYF. The CDR3 DNA is TGTGCCAGCCTCCCCCGGACTAGCGGGAGAGAGTATCAGGCCTACGAGCAGTACTTC.

This sequence joins TRBV5-6 and TRBJ1-5; no firm D call. The CDR3 spans 14 residues. Deletions cut 3 bases from V and 5 bases from J, with 12 bases between. From germline, CDR1 is SGHDT and CDR2 YYEEEE. The CDR3 nucleotides are TGTGCCAGCAGCTCAGTACGGAGAGATCAGCCCCAGCATTTT. Translation gives CASSSVRRDQPQHF.

The genes are TRBV5-1 and TRBJ2-7; D is possibly TRBD1 (6 bases). Germline CDR1 and CDR2: SGHRS and YFSETQ. CDR3 length equals 14 residues. V dropped 3 bases and J dropped 5 bases, with 15 bases sitting between them. The CDR3 loop is CASSWGQAADEQYF. In DNA, the CDR3 is TGCGCCAGCAGCTGGGGACAAGCGGCGGACGAGCAGTACTTC.

This rearrangement joins TRBV6-6 to TRBJ1-5; 8 bases match TRBD1. Germline V gene sequence: CDR1 MNHNY, CDR2 SVGAGI (reference sequence). V lost 5 bases and J lost 4; bases outside the gene matches: 10. The CDR3 is made up of 16 amino acids. This CDR3 reads CASSNGQGGGNQPQHF. CDR3 nucleotides: TGTGCCAGCAGTAATGGACAGGGTGGGGGTAATCAGCCCCAGCATTTT.

This chain links TRBV4-1 with TRBJ2-5; D is unresolved. V dropped 2 bases and J dropped 5 bases, with 9 bases sitting between them. Germline V gives CDR1 MGHRA, CDR2 YSYEKL. CDR3 length: 13 residues. CDR3 region: CASSQLSVETQYF. The CDR3 DNA reads as TGCGCCAGCAGCCAATTATCGGTGGAGACCCAGTACTTC.

The genes are TRBV11-2 and TRBJ1-4; D might be TRBD1 (6 bases). V dropped 3 bases and J dropped 0 bases, with 11 bases sitting between them. This CDR3 contains 16 residues. Germline CDR1 and CDR2: SGHAT and FQNNGV. The CDR3 here is CASSFPTGTTNEKLFF. Here the CDR3 DNA reads TGTGCCAGCAGCTTTCCCACAGGGACAACTAATGAAAAACTGTTTTTT.

This chain connects TRBV18 to TRBJ2-1, with 13 nucleotides matching TRBD2. The CDR3 length is 18 residues. The J segment lost 8 bases and the V segment lost 1 base, leaving 11 bases of the junction unmatched. Germline V gene lookup returns CDR1 KGHSH and CDR2 LQKENI. Here the CDR3 reads CASSPQTSGTSGKYEQFF. CDR3 DNA sequence: TGTGCCAGCTCACCACAGACTAGCGGGACTAGCGGGAAATATGAGCAGTTCTTC.

V usage is TRBV5-1 and J usage is TRBJ2-1; 13 bases are shared with TRBD2. There are 15 residues in the CDR3. Germline V gene data show CDR1 as SGHRS and CDR2 as YFSETQ. V gave up 4 bases and J gave up 7 bases; unmatched junction bases: 5. The CDR3, as DNA: TGCGCCAGCAGCCGGACTAGCGGGGGATTTAATGAGCAGTTCTTC. It yields the protein CASSRTSGGFNEQFF. The complete variable domain, with remaining parts taken from reference TRBV5-1 and TRBJ2-1, reads KAGVTQTPRYLIKTRGQQVTLSCSPISGHRSVSWYQQTPGQGLQFLFEYFSETQRNKGNFPGRFSGRQFSNSRSEMNVSTLELGDSALYLCASSRTSGGFNEQFFGPGTRLTVL.

The chain carries TRBV29-1 and TRBJ2-3; TRBD1 matches 7 bases. The CDR3 has 13 residues. After removal of 4 bases from V and 2 bases from J, the junction contained 3 bases not matched to a gene. Germline loops: CDR1 SQVTM, CDR2 ANQGSEA. CDR3 DNA: TGCAGCGTTGGACAGGGAGCCACAGATACGCAGTATTTT. The encoded protein is CSVGQGATDTQYF.

The rearrangement uses TRBV5-4 and TRBJ1-1; D unresolved. The V end lost 3 bases, the J end lost 0 bases, and 15 bases lay between the germline ends. Germline V lookup: CDR1 SGHNT, CDR2 YYREEE (reference sequence). The CDR3 extends over 16 amino acids. CDR3 sequence: CASSYNPNTLNTEAFF. CDR3 sequence (DNA): TGTGCCAGCAGCTACAACCCGAACACCTTGAACACTGAAGCTTTCTTT. Full variable domain (missing parts from reference TRBV5-4 and TRBJ1-1): ETGVTQSPTHLIKTRGQQVTLRCSSQSGHNTVSWYQQALGQGPQFIFQYYREEENGRGNFPPRFSGLQFPNYSSELNVNALELDDSALYLCASSYNPNTLNTEAFFGQGTRLTVV.

This sequence joins TRBV2 and TRBJ2-1; D uncertain. This CDR3 comprises 15 residues. Trimming pared 6 bases from V and 5 bases from J, leaving 17 bases between. CDR1 and CDR2 from the germline V gene are SNHLY and FYNNEI. In DNA, the CDR3 is TGTGCCAGCAGCAGAATCCTCCGAGGCCACAATGAGCAGTTCTTC. Its translation: CASSRILRGHNEQFF.

The genes are TRBV6-6 and TRBJ1-2, with 10 bases lining up with TRBD1. Looked up from germline, CDR1 is MNHNY and CDR2 is SVGAGI (reference sequence). The V segment lost 4 bases and the J segment 8 bases; nucleotides outside the gene matches: 4. The CDR3 consists of 13 residues. This CDR3 is CASSFGTGDGYTF. The CDR3 region has the DNA TGTGCCAGCAGTTTCGGGACAGGGGACGGCTACACCTTC.

The J gene is TRBJ2-7, the V gene TRBV6-2 or TRBV6-3; TRBD1 is a possible D gene (8 bases). There are 16 residues in the CDR3. The V end was cut by 5 bases, the J end by 5 bases, with 22 bases between. CDR1 and CDR2 (germline): MNHEY, SVGEGT. The DNA of the CDR3 is TGTGCCAGCAGTACCCCTTACAGGGGGGGGCACCACGAGCAGTACTTC. It codes for CASSTPYRGGHHEQYF.

The V call is TRBV18, the J call TRBJ2-3; D is unclear. The CDR3 runs to 13 residues. CDR1 KGHSH and CDR2 LQKENI come from the germline V gene. With 2 bases removed from V and 5 bases from J, the gap between germline ends came to 8 bases. CDR3 coding DNA: TGTGCCAGCTCACCATCAAGAGAAGATACGCAGTATTTT. This encodes CASSPSREDTQYF.

The chain is built from TRBV6-2 or TRBV6-3 and TRBJ1-5, with 7 positions matching TRBD1. Per the germline V gene, CDR1 is MNHEY and CDR2 is SVGEGT. Losses at the gene ends were 6 bases for V and 4 bases for J; bases not matched to a gene: 21. The CDR3 totals 19 residues. The CDR3 DNA follows: TGTGCCAGCAGCCGACGATCCGGGACAGATCTCTTCCCTAATCAGCCCCAGCATTTT. Translated, it gives CASSRRSGTDLFPNQPQHF.

The chain combines TRBV5-4 with TRBJ1-1; 8 positions match TRBD1. V lost 0 bases to trimming and J lost 5 bases; unmatched junction nucleotides: 9. The CDR3 consists of 16 residues. The V gene's germline CDR1 is SGHNT and CDR2 YYREEE (reference sequence). CDR3 sequence: CASSLVFQGARTEAFF. CDR3 sequence (DNA): TGTGCCAGCAGCTTGGTTTTCCAGGGGGCGAGGACTGAAGCTTTCTTT. The full variable domain, with the rest looked up from reference TRBV5-4 and TRBJ1-1, is ETGVTQSPTHLIKTRGQQVTLRCSSQSGHNTVSWYQQALGQGPQFIFQYYREEENGRGNFPPRFSGLQFPNYSSELNVNALELDDSALYLCASSLVFQGARTEAFFGQGTRLTVV.

The chain has TRBV15 and TRBJ1-5; weak D call: TRBD1 (6 bases). CDR1 is LNHNV and CDR2 is YYDKDF in the germline V gene (reference sequence). V lost 5 bases and J 0 bases, leaving 11 bases between the germline ends. The CDR3 has 15 residues. CDR3 nucleotides: TGTGCCACCAGCGGGGACACGAATAGCAATCAGCCCCAGCATTTT. Translated, it gives CATSGDTNSNQPQHF.

The chain couples TRBV3-1 to TRBJ1-2; weak D call: TRBD1 (5 bases). The V and J ends lost 1 base and 5 bases respectively, with 8 bases between them. CDR3 length: 13 residues. Germline CDR1 LGHDT, CDR2 YNNKEL (reference sequence). CDR3 DNA sequence: TGTGCCAGCAGCCAAGTTGCAGGGTATGGCTACACCTTC. This translates into CASSQVAGYGYTF.

This chain connects TRBV3-1 to TRBJ2-1, with TRBD1 as a possible D gene (6 bases). Trimming took off 0 bases at V and 7 bases at J, with 19 bases between the two ends. The CDR3 extends over 17 amino acids. Germline V gives CDR1 LGHDT, CDR2 YNNKEL (reference sequence). CDR3 in DNA: TGTGCCAGCAGCCAAGAAGAGCAGGGGTATTGGGGGAATGAGCAGTTCTTC. Residues: CASSQEEQGYWGNEQFF.

The chain uses TRBV29-1 and TRBJ2-3; 13 nucleotides align to TRBD2. Germline values: CDR1 SQVTM, CDR2 ANQGSEA. The CDR3 totals 15 residues. V gave up 5 bases and J gave up 3 bases; unmatched junction bases: 5. The CDR3 DNA reads TGCAGCGTTTTCGGACTAGCGGGAGTAACAGATACGCAGTATTTT. Encoded protein: CSVFGLAGVTDTQYF.

The genes are TRBV4-3 and TRBJ1-2; D remains unclear. The CDR3 extends over 15 amino acids. CDR1 is LGHNA and CDR2 is YSLEER in the germline V gene. V lost 0 bases and J lost 4, with 12 bases in between. CDR3 in DNA: TGCGCCAGCAGCCAAGATCTGACGTCCCCCTATGGCTACACCTTC. Residues: CASSQDLTSPYGYTF.

The V call is TRBV12-3 or TRBV12-4, the J call TRBJ2-7; 7 bases match TRBD1. The CDR3 contains 14 residues. The V gene end was trimmed by 4 bases and the J gene end by 3 bases; junction bases not matched to a gene: 6. For the CDR3, the DNA is TGTGCCAGCAGTTCCTCGGGACAGATCTACGAGCAGTACTTC. Residues: CASSSSGQIYEQYF.

This chain uses TRBV20-1 with TRBJ1-4; D unclear. Germline V gene data show CDR1 as DFQATT and CDR2 as SNEGSKA (reference sequence). Trimming cost V 3 bases and J 8 bases, with 13 bases left between them. The CDR3 length is 13 residues. In nucleotides, the CDR3 is TGCAGTGCTAGGGACGGCGGGGAGGAAAAACTGTTTTTT. This gives the protein CSARDGGEEKLFF.

The gene calls are TRBV25-1 and TRBJ2-7; TRBD1 might be the D (6 bases). The length of the CDR3 is 15 residues. Trimming took 4 bases from V and 0 from J, leaving 13 bases between them. From germline, CDR1 is MGHDK and CDR2 SYGVNS. CDR3: CASSGPGHYSYEQYF. The CDR3 bases are TGTGCCAGCAGTGGTCCGGGACACTACTCCTACGAGCAGTACTTC.

The chain joins TRBV28 to TRBJ2-3; 8 positions match TRBD2. The CDR3 contains 11 residues. CDR1 and CDR2 (germline): MDHEN, SYDVKM. The junction had 3 bases not matched to a gene; V was cut back by 10 bases and J by 6 bases. CDR3 coding DNA: TGTGCCATCCAGCGGGAGGATACGCAGTATTTT. It codes for CAIQREDTQYF.

The chain carries TRBV5-1 and TRBJ2-7; 10 bases are a match to TRBD2. Per the germline V gene, CDR1 is SGHRS and CDR2 is YFSETQ. V dropped 4 bases and J dropped 5; count of bases not matched to a gene: 9. This CDR3 contains 15 residues. The CDR3 loop reads CASSPAPGLANEQYF. DNA of the CDR3: TGCGCCAGCAGCCCAGCCCCGGGACTAGCGAACGAGCAGTACTTC.

This clonotype was seen once. The chain is built from TRBV2 and TRBJ1-2; D unresolved. This CDR3 has 13 residues. CDR1 is SNHLY and CDR2 is FYNNEI in the germline V gene. Trimming left V 7 bases short and J 1 base short, with 10 bases between. The CDR3 here is CASTASVNYGYTF. The CDR3 nucleotides read TGTGCCAGCACGGCATCGGTTAACTATGGCTACACCTTC.

This clonotype was found once. This chain links TRBV7-9 with TRBJ1-2; D is uncertain. V was clipped by 2 bases and J by 0 bases, with 7 bases between them. Germline values: CDR1 SEHNR, CDR2 FQNEAQ (reference sequence). This CDR3 contains 14 residues. Here the CDR3 DNA reads TGTGCCAGCAGCTTAAGAGAGCCTAACTATGGCTACACCTTC. Protein: CASSLREPNYGYTF.